This T cell receptor (beta chain) emerged from a study of shared clonotypes between healthy human individuals. Sequencing was performed with immunoSEQ multiplex PCR; in TCRdb, only in-frame clones are kept and a portion is missing. The sample includes around 510,000 clones, 90% to 96% of them seen just once. This CDR3 comprises 14 residues. Trimming removed 5 bases from V and 1 base from J, with 12 bases in between. CDR1 and CDR2 (germline): LNHDA, SQIVND (reference sequence). V usage is TRBV19 and J usage is TRBJ2-7, with no clear D. The sequenced sample was naive CD4+ T cells sorted from blood. The subset denotes: CD45RA+ positively selected. The TCR originated in a woman in her 30s in good health. The CDR3 bases are TGTGCCAGTAGTTCCCAGAGCCTTTCCTACGAGCAGTACTTC. Translating gives CASSSQSLSYEQYF.